The TCR beta chain described here comes from a study of neurological immune-mediated disorders. Healthy controls were blood bank volunteers in Maryland, USA. About a million sorted CD4+ or CD8+ T cells made each library. TCRdb called the 5' RACE reads again in MiXCR, with one record for every CDR3 protein. The data show 20,000 to 25,000 distinct CDR3 sequences, around 6% seen once. Germline values: CDR1 MNHNY, CDR2 SVGAGI (reference sequence). The CDR3 is made up of 12 amino acids. Trimming cost V 5 bases and J 7 bases, with 12 bases left between them. Study results and caveats: The most TCR clonal expansion was seen in HTLV-1-associated myelopathy, whereas the least was seen in multiple sclerosis, below the level in healthy controls. Private repertoires in all groups were suggested, as expanded clones shared no CDR3 amino acid sequences across subjects.

This clonotype was seen many times. What it binds is not known. The V gene is TRBV6-6, the J gene TRBJ2-7; unclear D gene. The TCR comes from a man younger than 35 in good health. Sequencing used CD8+ T cells from blood. The CDR3 nucleotides are TGTGCCAGCAGTGCCCTTTTGGGGGAGCAGTACTTC. Encoded protein: CASSALLGEQYF.